This T cell receptor beta chain was observed in a study of CD8+ T cells in alopecia areata. Study-level information: Patients remained on tofacitinib for 6 to 18 months and then went 6 months without it. The study's findings and limits: Sequencing of scalp tissue also captures the resident alphabeta T cells of normal skin. Relative to normal scalp, lesional scalp, especially alopecia totalis/universalis, showed higher clonality.

As concerns this clone: What it binds is unknown.

TCR sequencing used cDNA made by reverse transcription of extracted RNA. Here immunoSEQ multiplex PCR was the method, and the copy in TCRdb shows in-frame clones only, minus some. Of about 150,000 clones listed, 87% are singletons. Peripheral blood and lesional scalp punch biopsies came from alopecia areata patients. The clonotype comes from a human donor with alopecia areata. Material: CD8+ T cells sorted from blood, obtained at week 0.

The CDR3 nucleotides read TGCGCCAGCAGCTTGAACGCAGGGGGCGACACAGATACGCAGTATTTT. Translating gives CASSLNAGGDTDTQYF. The gene calls are TRBV5-1 and TRBJ2-3, with 8 bases aligning to TRBD1. Germline V lookup: CDR1 SGHRS, CDR2 YFSETQ. The CDR3 has 16 residues. V lost 1 base and J lost 2; bases outside the gene matches: 6.